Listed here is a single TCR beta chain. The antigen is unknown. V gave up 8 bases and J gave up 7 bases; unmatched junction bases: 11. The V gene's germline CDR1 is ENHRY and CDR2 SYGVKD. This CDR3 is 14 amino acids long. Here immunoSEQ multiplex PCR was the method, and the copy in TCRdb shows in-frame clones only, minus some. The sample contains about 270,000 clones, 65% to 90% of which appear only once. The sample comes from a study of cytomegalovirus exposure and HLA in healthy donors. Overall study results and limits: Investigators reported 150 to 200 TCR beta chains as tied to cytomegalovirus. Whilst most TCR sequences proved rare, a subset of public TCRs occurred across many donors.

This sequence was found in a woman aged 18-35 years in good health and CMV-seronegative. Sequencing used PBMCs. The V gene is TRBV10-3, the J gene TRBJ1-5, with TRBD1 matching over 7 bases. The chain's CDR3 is CAIATGQLGQPQHF. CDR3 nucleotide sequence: TGTGCCATCGCGACAGGGCAGCTCGGGCAGCCCCAGCATTTT.